The rows below give T cell receptor beta chains drawn from one sample of a study of post-analysis software for immune sequencing data. TCRdb re-analysed the PCR reads in MiXCR, keeping a single row per CDR3 protein. The sample contains hundreds of thousands of distinct CDR3 sequences, approximately 30% of which appear only once. What was sequenced was blood. These TCRs come from a girl under 18 with multiple sclerosis. Both conserved end residues are part of each CDR3. D genes are given only for firm matches. Clone size is given for some rows only: seen once, a few or many times, or a class if the clone is expanded.

len: 15; j_gene: TRBJ1-5; v_gene: TRBV28; d_gene: .; abundance: .; CDR3nt: TGTGCCAGCAGTGCACGACAAAGGGGCAATCAGCCCCAGCATTTT; CDR3aa: CASSARQRGNQPQHF
len: 16; j_gene: TRBJ2-1; v_gene: TRBV9; d_gene: TRBD2; abundance: .; CDR3nt: TGTGCCAGCAGCGTAGATAGCGGGGGTTCCTACAATGAGCAGTTCTTC; CDR3aa: CASSVDSGGSYNEQFF
len: 14; j_gene: TRBJ1-5; v_gene: TRBV10-3; d_gene: .; abundance: .; CDR3nt: TGTGCCAGCAAAAGGGGGACGGGCAATCAGCCCCAGCATTTT; CDR3aa: CASKRGTGNQPQHF
len: 12; j_gene: TRBJ1-6; v_gene: TRBV25-1; d_gene: .; abundance: .; CDR3nt: TGTGCCAGCAGTGAACCCGGTTCACCCCTCCACTTT; CDR3aa: CASSEPGSPLHF
len: 15; j_gene: TRBJ2-7; v_gene: TRBV6-1; d_gene: .; abundance: .; CDR3nt: TGTGCCAGCAGCTTGCCCAGGAGATACTCCTACGAGCAGTACTTC; CDR3aa: CASSLPRRYSYEQYF
len: 17; j_gene: TRBJ2-1; v_gene: TRBV9; d_gene: TRBD1; abundance: .; CDR3nt: TGTGCCAGCAGCCCCCGGTTCGGACAGGGTATCCCCGATGAGCAGTTCTTC; CDR3aa: CASSPRFGQGIPDEQFF
len: 13; j_gene: TRBJ2-1; v_gene: TRBV29-1; d_gene: TRBD2; abundance: many; CDR3nt: TGCAGCGTTGATCTGAGCGGGAGTAATGAGCAGTTCTTC; CDR3aa: CSVDLSGSNEQFF
len: 15; j_gene: TRBJ2-5; v_gene: TRBV20-1; d_gene: TRBD2; abundance: .; CDR3nt: TGCAGTGCTAGATTCGGGAGGGGAGGGCAAGAGACCCAGTACTTC; CDR3aa: CSARFGRGGQETQYF
len: 12; j_gene: TRBJ2-7; v_gene: TRBV29-1; d_gene: .; abundance: .; CDR3nt: TGCAGCGTTGACCGGGGGAGCGGCGAGCAGTACTTC; CDR3aa: CSVDRGSGEQYF
len: 15; j_gene: TRBJ1-4; v_gene: TRBV20-1; d_gene: .; abundance: .; CDR3nt: TGCAGTGCTAGAGCGGCCAGTGAACTGGGGGAAAAACTGTTTTTT; CDR3aa: CSARAASELGEKLFF
len: 12; j_gene: TRBJ2-5; v_gene: TRBV29-1; d_gene: .; abundance: .; CDR3nt: TGCAGCGTGGGTAGGGTGATTGAGACCCAGTACTTC; CDR3aa: CSVGRVIETQYF
len: 17; j_gene: TRBJ2-6; v_gene: TRBV6-5; d_gene: .; abundance: few; CDR3nt: TGTGCCAGCAGTTACTTCGGGACACTCTCTGGGGCCAACGTCCTGACTTTC; CDR3aa: CASSYFGTLSGANVLTF
len: 12; j_gene: TRBJ2-4; v_gene: TRBV29-1; d_gene: .; abundance: many; CDR3nt: TGCAGCATGAGGGGGGCCAAAAACATTCAGTACTTC; CDR3aa: CSMRGAKNIQYF
len: 16; j_gene: TRBJ2-1; v_gene: TRBV10-1; d_gene: TRBD1; abundance: many; CDR3nt: TGCGCCAGCAGCAAAAAGACAGGGGCTTCAGTCCATGAGCAGTTCTTC; CDR3aa: CASSKKTGASVHEQFF
len: 14; j_gene: TRBJ1-1; v_gene: TRBV5-1; d_gene: .; abundance: .; CDR3nt: TGCGCCAGCAGCTTGGCAGGCAGCTACACTGAAGCTTTCTTT; CDR3aa: CASSLAGSYTEAFF
len: 15; j_gene: TRBJ1-2; v_gene: TRBV20-1; d_gene: TRBD1; abundance: few; CDR3nt: TGCAGTGCTGCCAGACAGGGGGGACTAGACTATGGCTACACCTTC; CDR3aa: CSAARQGGLDYGYTF
len: 16; j_gene: TRBJ2-7; v_gene: TRBV20-1; d_gene: .; abundance: many; CDR3nt: TGCAGTGCTAGAGATCCGGGCGGACGCCCCTCCTACGAGCAGTACTTC; CDR3aa: CSARDPGGRPSYEQYF
len: 14; j_gene: TRBJ2-7; v_gene: TRBV10-3; d_gene: .; abundance: .; CDR3nt: TGTGCCATCAGTGATAGGGGGTCCCTCTACGAGCAGTACTTC; CDR3aa: CAISDRGSLYEQYF